The 16 T cell receptor beta chains below come from one sample, sequenced in a study of blood T cell repertoires in COVID-19. Method: immunoSEQ multiplex PCR; TCRdb's copy keeps in-frame clones and lacks some. This sample has approximately 360,000 clones, with roughly 86% found just once. The sample consisted of PBMCs or T cells enriched from blood (not recorded which). Receptors were obtained from a man in his forties in a cohort exposed to, infected with or recovered from COVID-19 (not recorded which).

The chain links TRBV5-1 to TRBJ2-5, with 9 bases identical to TRBD1. The CDR3 runs to 15 residues. J gave up 1 base and V 0 bases, and 1 base lay outside the gene matches. Germline values: CDR1 SGHRS, CDR2 YFSETQ. CDR3 residues: CASSLGGQGQETQYF. CDR3 in DNA: TGCGCCAGCAGCTTGGGGGGACAGGGCCAAGAGACCCAGTACTTC.

CDR3 region: CASSHRDRAHEQYF. The CDR3 DNA follows: TGTGCCAGCAGCCACCGGGACAGGGCCCACGAGCAGTACTTC. The J gene is TRBJ2-7, the V gene TRBV3-1 (or the pseudogene TRBV3-2); 9 bases line up with TRBD1. After removal of 3 bases from V and 5 bases from J, the junction contained 5 bases not matched to a gene. This CDR3 contains 14 residues. CDR1 LGHDT and CDR2 YNNKEL come from the germline V gene (reference sequence).

This chain links TRBV3-1 (or the pseudogene TRBV3-2) with TRBJ1-1, with 8 nucleotides matching TRBD1. The CDR3 is 12 residues long. V shed 4 bases and J 9 bases; nucleotides not matched to a gene: 4. Germline V gene sequence: CDR1 LGHDT, CDR2 YNNKEL (reference sequence). CDR3 amino acids: CASSPGTGKAFF. CDR3 bases: TGTGCCAGCAGCCCCGGGACAGGAAAAGCTTTCTTT.

This clone was observed a single time. The chain uses TRBV4-1 and TRBJ1-3; 7 positions agree with TRBD1. The V and J ends lost 4 bases and 5 bases, in that order; junction bases with no gene match: 26. From germline, CDR1 is MGHRA and CDR2 YSYEKL. This CDR3 region has 21 residues. CDR3 residues: CASSPQTEGRGNVKFRNTIYF. CDR3 sequence (DNA): TGCGCCAGCAGCCCCCAAACGGAGGGCAGGGGGAATGTCAAATTTCGAAACACCATATATTTT.

The gene calls are TRBV3-1 (or the pseudogene TRBV3-2) and TRBJ1-2, with D hard to call. From germline, CDR1 is LGHDT and CDR2 YNNKEL (reference sequence). The germline V and J ends were trimmed by 0 bases and 8 bases, with 13 bases remaining between them. CDR3 length: 14 amino acids. Here the CDR3 reads CASSQELGSGGYTF. In nucleotides, the CDR3 is TGTGCCAGCAGCCAAGAACTAGGGAGTGGCGGCTACACCTTC.

V usage is TRBV7-8 and J usage is TRBJ1-2; TRBD1 aligns across 8 bases. V shed 0 bases and J 3 bases; nucleotides not matched to a gene: 6. The length of the CDR3 is 16 residues. CDR1 and CDR2 from the germline V gene are SGHVS and FQNEAQ. This chain's CDR3 is CASSLAPQGGDYGYTF. CDR3 nucleotide sequence: TGTGCCAGCAGCTTAGCGCCACAGGGGGGGGACTATGGCTACACCTTC.

The V call is TRBV4-1, the J call TRBJ2-1; 7 nucleotides line up with TRBD2. The V segment lost 2 bases and the J segment 5 bases; nucleotides outside the gene matches: 9. The CDR3 is 16 residues long. Germline assignment: CDR1 MGHRA and CDR2 YSYEKL. As DNA, the CDR3 is TGCGCCAGCAGCCAACCAACCGGCGGGAGAGACAATGAGCAGTTCTTC. Translating gives CASSQPTGGRDNEQFF.

The rearrangement links TRBV6-5 to TRBJ2-6; perhaps TRBD2 as D (6 bases). Germline CDR1 MNHEY, CDR2 SVGAGI. V dropped 0 bases and J dropped 4 bases, with 10 bases sitting between them. CDR3 size: 16 residues. The CDR3, as DNA: TGTGCCAGCAGTTACTCGAGGGGAGGAGGGGCCAACGTCCTGACTTTC. Translating it yields CASSYSRGGGANVLTF.

V usage is TRBV7-9 and J usage is TRBJ1-2; possibly TRBD1 for D (5 bases). CDR1 and CDR2 from the germline V gene are SEHNR and FQNEAQ (reference sequence). This CDR3 contains 13 residues. Trimming removed 8 bases from V and 2 bases from J, with 12 bases in between. CDR3 sequence (DNA): TGTGCCAGCCACGACAGTTTAAACTATGGCTACACCTTC. This translates into CASHDSLNYGYTF.

The rearrangement links TRBV18 to TRBJ1-5, with TRBD1 matching over 7 bases. Trimming cost V 3 bases and J 4 bases; bases outside gene matches: 9. CDR1 and CDR2 from the germline V gene are KGHSH and LQKENI. The CDR3 is 16 amino acids. Here the CDR3 reads CASSPGDSRVNQPQHF. The CDR3 DNA is TGTGCCAGCTCACCTGGGGACAGCAGGGTTAATCAGCCCCAGCATTTT.

The J gene is TRBJ2-5, the V gene TRBV2; D is undetermined. The CDR3 is made up of 12 amino acids. Germline CDR1 and CDR2: SNHLY and FYNNEI. V lost 4 bases, J lost 1 base, and 4 bases lay in between. CDR3 sequence (DNA): TGTGCCAGCAGTGTCTTCCAAGAGACCCAGTACTTC. Protein product: CASSVFQETQYF. The full variable domain, in which reference TRBV2 and TRBJ2-5 provide the parts outside the CDR3, is EPEVTQTPSHQVTQMGQEVILRCVPISNHLYFYWYRQILGQKVEFLVSFYNNEISEKSEIFDDQFSVERPDGSNFTLKIRSTKLEDSAMYFCASSVFQETQYFGPGTRLLVL.

In regard to this clone: An end of the junction does not agree with germline; a read error may underlie this. The V and J genes are TRBV6-5 and TRBJ2-7; D remains ambiguous. Germline V gene sequence: CDR1 MNHEY, CDR2 SVGAGI. This CDR3 has 12 amino acids. The DNA for the CDR3 is TGTGCCAGCCACCAGAATTCCTTCGAGCAGTACTTC. Translating it yields CASHQNSFEQYF.

This chain uses TRBV27 with TRBJ2-3; D might be TRBD2 (5 bases). Germline values: CDR1 MNHEY, CDR2 SMNVEV (reference sequence). This CDR3 comprises 14 residues. Trimming shortened V by 3 bases and J by 2 bases, and 9 bases separated the two germline ends. CDR3 amino acids: CASSLAGPTDTQYF. The DNA for the CDR3 is TGTGCCAGCAGTTTGGCGGGCCCCACAGATACGCAGTATTTT.

The chain couples TRBV27 to TRBJ1-5; D ambiguous. V dropped 1 base and J dropped 6 bases, with 7 bases sitting between them. The CDR3 length is 13 residues. The germline gives CDR1 MNHEY, CDR2 SMNVEV (reference sequence). As DNA, the CDR3 is TGTGCCAGCAGTTTATTTAGTGGTCAGCCCCAGCATTTT. Amino acids: CASSLFSGQPQHF.

The genes are TRBV27 and TRBJ2-7; 8 nucleotides line up with TRBD1. The CDR3 runs to 14 residues. Germline CDR1 reads MNHEY; CDR2 reads SMNVEV (reference sequence). J lost 3 bases, V lost 8 bases, and 9 bases had no gene match. CDR3 sequence: CASSTLGQGYEQYF. The CDR3 DNA is TGTGCCAGCTCTACTCTCGGACAGGGCTACGAGCAGTACTTC.

This chain links TRBV11-2 with TRBJ2-1; 8 nucleotides align to TRBD2. The CDR3 has 18 amino acids. Germline CDR1 is SGHAT and CDR2 is FQNNGV. Trimming at V came to 0 bases and at J to 7 bases, leaving 14 bases not matched to a gene. Written as DNA, the CDR3 is TGTGCCAGCAGCTTAGATCGGCCTGGAGCGGGAGCATTTAATGAGCAGTTCTTC. It translates to CASSLDRPGAGAFNEQFF.